These 21 T cell receptor beta chains were sequenced from one sample in a study of monozygotic twins with inflammatory bowel disease. Reanalyzing the 5' RACE reads, TCRdb keeps one entry per CDR3 protein, without DNA. The sample includes approximately 200,000 distinct CDR3 sequences. Source material: blood. All receptors come from a human donor with ulcerative colitis or Crohn's disease, or a healthy co-twin of an affected twin (not recorded which).

The V and J genes are TRBV20-1 and TRBJ2-1. Germline CDR1 is DFQATT and CDR2 is SNEGSKA (reference sequence). The CDR3 runs to 11 residues. The CDR3 loop is CSATPSSAQFF.

The V gene is TRBV12-3 or TRBV12-4, the J gene TRBJ2-5. CDR3 length: 13 amino acids. The CDR3 protein is CASRSGMRETQYF.

The chain couples TRBV12-3 or TRBV12-4 to TRBJ1-3; TCRdb names TRBD1, which stays unverified in the absence of DNA. This CDR3 region has 16 residues. This chain's CDR3 is CASSRRQGGEGNTIYF.

The rearrangement joins TRBV10-2 to TRBJ2-5; the D call from TCRdb, TRBD1, cannot be confirmed without DNA. Germline V lookup: CDR1 WSHSY, CDR2 SAAADI. The CDR3 is 14 residues long. The CDR3 loop is CASKLTRGQETQYF.

This chain links TRBV12-3 or TRBV12-4 with TRBJ1-5. CDR3 length: 13 residues. CDR3: CASTTLRDQPQHF.

This chain connects TRBV13 to TRBJ1-1. The CDR3 is 12 amino acids. From germline, CDR1 is PRHDT and CDR2 FYEKMQ (reference sequence). CDR3 in amino acids: CASSFWVTEAFF.

The chain joins TRBV2 to TRBJ2-3. The CDR3 loop spans 17 amino acids. Germline assignment: CDR1 SNHLY and CDR2 FYNNEI. The CDR3: CASRALIATGSTDTQYF.

The V gene is TRBV7-3, the J gene TRBJ2-5; TCRdb's D call of TRBD1 is untestable without DNA. Germline CDR1 reads SGHTA; CDR2 reads FQGTGA. The CDR3 sequence is 15 residues long. The CDR3: CASSITGGAVETQYF.

The chain combines TRBV12-3 or TRBV12-4 with TRBJ1-5; TCRdb picks TRBD1, but there is no DNA to check that call. CDR3 size: 14 residues. The CDR3 spells CASSRQGSNQPQHF.

The chain couples TRBV18 to TRBJ1-5; TCRdb gives TRBD1 as the D gene, but with no DNA this cannot be confirmed. The CDR3 is made up of 15 amino acids. Germline V lookup: CDR1 KGHSH, CDR2 LQKENI. This chain's CDR3 is CASSPPGQVNQPQHF.

V usage is TRBV11-3 and J usage is TRBJ2-3; the D gene TCRdb calls, TRBD1, cannot be checked with no DNA. The length of the CDR3 is 14 residues. Per germline, CDR1 SGHNT and CDR2 YENEEA. The CDR3 spells CASSQGHFTDTQYF.

This chain links TRBV4-1 with TRBJ2-1; absent DNA, TCRdb's TRBD1 call cannot be checked. The CDR3 covers 16 residues. Germline-derived CDR1 and CDR2 are MGHRA and YSYEKL. The CDR3 spells CASSQARGTAYNEQFF.

The chain carries TRBV4-1 and TRBJ1-2; the D gene TCRdb calls, TRBD1, cannot be checked with no DNA. The CDR3 sequence is 15 residues long. CDR1 MGHRA and CDR2 YSYEKL come from the germline V gene. The chain's CDR3 is CASSQGQGGTYGYTF.

This chain joins TRBV2 and TRBJ1-5. Germline V gene lookup returns CDR1 SNHLY and CDR2 FYNNEI. This CDR3 is 13 amino acids long. The chain's CDR3 is CASRGGGNQPQHF.

The chain joins TRBV12-3 or TRBV12-4 to TRBJ2-5; the TRBD2 assignment by TCRdb is unverifiable without DNA. The CDR3 sequence is 13 residues long. CDR3 sequence: CASSFDPSGAQYF.

The rearrangement links TRBV7-3 to TRBJ2-1; with no DNA, the TCRdb D assignment of TRBD2 cannot be verified. Germline V gene lookup returns CDR1 SGHTA and CDR2 FQGTGA. The length of the CDR3 is 13 residues. This CDR3 is CASSARLSNEQFF.

The V call is TRBV24-1, the J call TRBJ2-3; TCRdb reports TRBD1, a call that lacks DNA to check it against. CDR1 KGHDR and CDR2 SFDVKD come from the germline V gene. The CDR3 extends over 15 amino acids. The CDR3 protein is CATSDPGQGEDTQYF.

The chain has TRBV18 and TRBJ1-1; the TRBD1 assignment by TCRdb is unverifiable without DNA. Germline V CDR1 and CDR2: KGHSH, LQKENI. CDR3 length: 15 amino acids. The CDR3 sequence is CASSPFEQENTEAFF.

This chain uses TRBV7-2 with TRBJ2-4; TCRdb designates TRBD1, a call that cannot be tested without DNA. Germline assignment: CDR1 SGHTA and CDR2 FQGNSA. The CDR3 is 15 residues long. The CDR3 protein is CASSPGTGGKDIQYF. Complete variable domain (other parts from reference TRBV7-2 and TRBJ2-4): GAGVSQSPSNKVTEKGKDVELRCDPISGHTALYWYRQSLGQGLEFLIYFQGNSAPDKSGLPSDRFSAERTGGSVSTLTIQRTQQEDSAVYLCASSPGTGGKDIQYFGAGTRLSVL.

The V and J genes are TRBV21-1 and TRBJ2-1; TCRdb calls TRBD2, which cannot be checked without DNA. TRBV21-1 is noted as a pseudogene. CDR3 size: 17 residues. The CDR3 protein is CASSSLTSYDPYNEQFF.

This CDR3 is CSAKGLSNYEQYF. This sequence joins TRBV29-1 and TRBJ2-7; without DNA, the TCRdb call of TRBD2 cannot be checked. CDR1 SQVTM and CDR2 ANQGSEA come from the germline V gene. The CDR3 totals 13 residues.